The 23 T cell receptor beta chains listed next were all sequenced from one sample in a study of blood T cell repertoires in COVID-19. The data were produced by immunoSEQ multiplex PCR, yet TCRdb's version contains in-frame clones alone and is incomplete. The data show about 200,000 clones, with around four fifths seen just once and 27% held by the top ten. Sequenced sample: peripheral blood. The receptors stem from a man in his forties with acute or convalescent COVID-19.

The V and J genes are TRBV11-2 and TRBJ2-3; D is ambiguous. The CDR3 runs 12 residues. Germline assignment: CDR1 SGHAT and CDR2 FQNNGV. The V and J ends lost 1 base and 4 bases respectively, with 3 bases between them. The CDR3 region is CASSLVADTQYF. CDR3 DNA: TGTGCCAGCAGCTTAGTAGCAGATACGCAGTATTTT.

The genes are TRBV7-9 and TRBJ1-5; maybe TRBD1 (5 bases). Trimming cost V 1 base and J 7 bases, with 11 bases left between them. Germline CDR1 SEHNR, CDR2 FQNEAQ (reference sequence). This CDR3 spans 14 amino acids. The CDR3 protein is CASSLDSGAQPQHF. Written as DNA, the CDR3 is TGTGCCAGCAGCTTAGATAGTGGGGCCCAGCCCCAGCATTTT.

This rearrangement joins TRBV7-9 to TRBJ2-3; a weak D match, TRBD1 (6 bases). Germline lookup yields CDR1 SEHNR and CDR2 FQNEAQ (reference sequence). This CDR3 has 14 amino acids. The V and J ends lost 5 bases and 6 bases respectively, with 15 bases between them. The CDR3 DNA reads TGTGCCAGCAGCCCCAGACAGGTCGTTGATACGCAGTATTTT. Its translation is CASSPRQVVDTQYF.

The chain combines TRBV6-2 or TRBV6-3 with TRBJ2-5; perhaps TRBD1 as D (6 bases). CDR1 is MNHEY, CDR2 SVGEGT, per germline. Between the trimmed V and J ends, which lost 5 bases and 5 bases, there was a span of 9 bases. This CDR3 is 12 amino acids long. The CDR3 is CASSPQGETQYF. The CDR3 region has the DNA TGTGCCAGCAGTCCCCAGGGGGAGACCCAGTACTTC.

V usage is TRBV11-3 and J usage is TRBJ2-7, with TRBD1 as a possible D gene (6 bases). The CDR3 totals 14 residues. Looked up from germline, CDR1 is SGHNT and CDR2 is YENEEA. V shed 1 base and J shed 2 bases, with 9 bases lying between them. The CDR3 region is CASSLVRGTYEQYF. Here the CDR3 DNA reads TGTGCCAGCAGCTTAGTCAGGGGAACCTACGAGCAGTACTTC.

The chain couples TRBV13 to TRBJ2-2; tentative D call: TRBD1 (5 bases). V was clipped by 1 base and J by 4 bases, with 10 bases between them. The V gene's germline CDR1 is PRHDT and CDR2 FYEKMQ (reference sequence). The CDR3 covers 15 residues. The CDR3 DNA sequence: TGTGCCAGCAGCTTAGAAGGGGCTGGCACCGGGGAGCTGTTTTTT. This translates into CASSLEGAGTGELFF.

This rearrangement joins TRBV7-2 to TRBJ2-7; 8 bases are a match to TRBD2. The CDR3 has 15 residues. The V segment lost 5 bases and the J segment 4 bases; nucleotides outside the gene matches: 10. Germline CDR1 and CDR2: SGHTA and FQGNSA. CDR3 sequence: CASSLRTSPSYEQYF. CDR3 DNA: TGTGCCAGCAGCCTCCGGACTAGCCCCTCGTACGAGCAGTACTTC.

V and J are TRBV20-1 and TRBJ1-5; TRBD1 matches 7 bases. Germline CDR1 is DFQATT and CDR2 is SNEGSKA (reference sequence). The CDR3 is 16 amino acids. J was trimmed by 7 bases and V by 3 bases; bases with no gene match: 15. CDR3 nucleotide sequence: TGCAGTGCTAGTTCAGGGGGGTCTAACTTCGGGCAGCCCCAGCATTTT. This codes for CSASSGGSNFGQPQHF.

The chain uses TRBV4-1 and TRBJ1-2; D is undetermined. V was shortened by 3 bases and J by 6 bases, with 17 bases between the two germline ends. The germline gives CDR1 MGHRA, CDR2 YSYEKL. The CDR3 has 15 amino acids. The CDR3 nucleotides are TGCGCCAGCAGCCATGCCAGCCGGACTCGGGATGGCTACACCTTC. It is translated as CASSHASRTRDGYTF.

V is TRBV19 and J is TRBJ1-5; the match to TRBD1 covers 7 bases. The V gene's germline CDR1 is LNHDA and CDR2 SQIVND (reference sequence). This CDR3 contains 14 residues. V lost 3 bases and J lost 4; bases outside the gene matches: 3. CDR3: CASSIPGGNQPQHF. The CDR3 DNA reads as TGTGCCAGTAGTATCCCAGGGGGGAATCAGCCCCAGCATTTT.

This sequence joins TRBV30 and TRBJ2-7; D perhaps matches TRBD1 (6 bases). V gave up 2 bases and J gave up 4 bases, with 12 bases separating them. Germline V gene lookup returns CDR1 GTSNPN and CDR2 SVGIG (reference sequence). The CDR3 spans 13 residues. The CDR3 nucleotides are TGTGCCTGGAGTCGAGGACAGATGTACGAGCAGTACTTC. Its translation is CAWSRGQMYEQYF.

This chain links TRBV29-1 with TRBJ1-3, with TRBD1 as a possible D gene (5 bases). V shed 7 bases and J shed 4 bases, with 14 bases lying between them. Germline V lookup: CDR1 SQVTM, CDR2 ANQGSEA. This CDR3 spans 13 amino acids. CDR3 region: CSATGGTGNTIYF. The DNA of the CDR3 is TGCAGCGCCACGGGGGGAACGGGAAACACCATATATTTT. Drawing the rest from reference TRBV29-1 and TRBJ1-3, the complete variable domain is SAVISQKPSRDICQRGTSLTIQCQVDSQVTMMFWYRQQPGQSLTLIATANQGSEATYESGFVIDKFPISRPNLTFSTLTVSNMSPEDSSIYLCSATGGTGNTIYFGEGSWLTVV.

The rearrangement joins TRBV12-5 to TRBJ1-4; 9 nucleotides agree with TRBD1. This CDR3 contains 17 residues. V shed 0 bases, J shed 8 bases, and the junction held 10 bases outside the gene matches. CDR1 is LGHNT, CDR2 FRNRAP, per germline. The CDR3 sequence is CASGLVLSGQGNEKLFF. The CDR3 region has the DNA TGTGCTAGTGGTTTGGTATTGTCGGGACAGGGAAACGAAAAACTGTTTTTT.

V and J are TRBV5-8 and TRBJ2-3, with D perhaps TRBD1 (6 bases). Trimming took off 6 bases at V and 0 bases at J, with 8 bases between the two ends. Germline CDR1 and CDR2: SGHTS and YDEGEE. CDR3 length equals 13 residues. Here the CDR3 DNA reads TGTGCCAGCAACAGGGTCAGCACAGATACGCAGTATTTT. Translated, it gives CASNRVSTDTQYF.

The V call is TRBV29-1, the J call TRBJ1-2; 9 nucleotides match TRBD1. V shed 4 bases and J 2 bases; nucleotides not matched to a gene: 2. Germline V gene data show CDR1 as SQVTM and CDR2 as ANQGSEA. The CDR3 has 13 amino acids. This chain's CDR3 is CSVGQGVNYGYTF. In nucleotides, the CDR3 is TGCAGCGTTGGACAGGGGGTGAACTATGGCTACACCTTC.

The chain is built from TRBV12-3 or TRBV12-4 and TRBJ2-3, with TRBD1 as a possible D gene (6 bases). The CDR3 is 11 amino acids. The V gene lost 4 bases and the J gene lost 8 bases, with 7 bases spanning the gap. CDR3 amino acids: CASSSGVTQYF. CDR3 in DNA: TGTGCCAGCAGTTCAGGGGTTACGCAGTATTTT.

The rearrangement joins TRBV6-2 or TRBV6-3 to TRBJ2-1, with a tentative D call TRBD2 (5 bases). Germline V CDR1 and CDR2: MNHEY, SVGEGT. V was trimmed by 6 bases and J by 10 bases, leaving 10 bases between them. CDR3 length equals 11 residues. The CDR3 DNA reads TGTGCCAGCAGCTCACGAGGGGAGCAGTTCTTC. It translates to CASSSRGEQFF.

The V gene is TRBV20-1, the J gene TRBJ1-2; possibly TRBD1 for D (6 bases). This CDR3 is 15 amino acids long. The germline gives CDR1 DFQATT, CDR2 SNEGSKA (reference sequence). Trimming left V 3 bases short and J 8 bases short, with 22 bases between. The CDR3 sequence: CSASSQALWQGGYTF. CDR3 coding DNA: TGCAGTGCTAGTTCGCAGGCGCTATGGCAGGGGGGCTACACCTTC.

The chain joins TRBV6-5 to TRBJ1-2, with D uncertain. The CDR3 is 13 amino acids. Per the germline V gene, CDR1 is MNHEY and CDR2 is SVGAGI. The V gene lost 5 bases and the J gene lost 4 bases, with 11 bases spanning the gap. DNA of the CDR3: TGTGCCAGCAGTCACGAACTGATCTATGGCTACACCTTC. It is translated as CASSHELIYGYTF.

The chain employs TRBV12-5 and TRBJ1-2, with 7 nucleotides matching TRBD1. This CDR3 has 13 residues. The germline gives CDR1 LGHNT, CDR2 FRNRAP. The J segment lost 8 bases and the V segment lost 3 bases, leaving 6 bases of the junction unmatched. CDR3 in amino acids: CASGLVAGGGYTF. In DNA form, the CDR3 reads TGTGCTAGTGGTTTAGTGGCAGGGGGAGGCTACACCTTC.

This rearrangement joins TRBV5-1 to TRBJ2-7, with 8 bases aligning to TRBD1. There are 15 residues in the CDR3. V shed 4 bases, J shed 9 bases, and the junction held 15 bases outside the gene matches. Germline V gene data show CDR1 as SGHRS and CDR2 as YFSETQ. In nucleotides, the CDR3 is TGCGCCAGCAGCAGCGGACAGGGCGAGCGGTCGGGGCAGTACTTC. The encoded protein is CASSSGQGERSGQYF.

This chain connects TRBV5-1 to TRBJ1-3; 9 bases fit TRBD1. Germline CDR1 and CDR2: SGHRS and YFSETQ. This CDR3 is built from 17 residues. The V segment lost 0 bases and the J segment 0 bases; nucleotides outside the gene matches: 4. In nucleotides, the CDR3 is TGCGCCAGCAGCTTGGGGACAGGGGCGCACTCTGGAAACACCATATATTTT. Amino acids: CASSLGTGAHSGNTIYF.

The chain recombines TRBV10-3 with TRBJ2-7, with D unclear. Germline assignment: CDR1 ENHRY and CDR2 SYGVKD. The CDR3 spans 12 residues. Trimming cost V 8 bases and J 2 bases, with 10 bases left between them. CDR3 sequence: CAIGQQAYEQYF. The CDR3, as DNA: TGTGCCATCGGGCAGCAAGCCTACGAGCAGTACTTC.